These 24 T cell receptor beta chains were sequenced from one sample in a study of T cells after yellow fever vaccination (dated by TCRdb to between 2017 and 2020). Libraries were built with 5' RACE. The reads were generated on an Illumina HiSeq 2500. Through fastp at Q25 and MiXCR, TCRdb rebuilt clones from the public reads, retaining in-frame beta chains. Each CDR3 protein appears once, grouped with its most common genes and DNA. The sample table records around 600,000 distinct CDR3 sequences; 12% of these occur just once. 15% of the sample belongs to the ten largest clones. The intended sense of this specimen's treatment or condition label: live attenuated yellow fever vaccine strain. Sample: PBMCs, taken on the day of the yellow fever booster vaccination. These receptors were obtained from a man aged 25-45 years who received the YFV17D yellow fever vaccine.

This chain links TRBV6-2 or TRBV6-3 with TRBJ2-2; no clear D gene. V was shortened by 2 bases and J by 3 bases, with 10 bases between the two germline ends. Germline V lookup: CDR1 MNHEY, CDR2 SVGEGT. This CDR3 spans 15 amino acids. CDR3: CASSYEVVYTGELFF. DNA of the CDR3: TGTGCCAGCAGTTACGAGGTAGTTTACACCGGGGAGCTGTTTTTT.

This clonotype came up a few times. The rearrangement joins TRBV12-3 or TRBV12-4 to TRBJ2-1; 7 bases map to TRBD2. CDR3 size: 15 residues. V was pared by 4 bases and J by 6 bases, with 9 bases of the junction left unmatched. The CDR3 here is CASSSGREAPNEQFF. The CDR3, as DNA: TGTGCCAGCAGTTCGGGACGGGAGGCCCCCAATGAGCAGTTCTTC.

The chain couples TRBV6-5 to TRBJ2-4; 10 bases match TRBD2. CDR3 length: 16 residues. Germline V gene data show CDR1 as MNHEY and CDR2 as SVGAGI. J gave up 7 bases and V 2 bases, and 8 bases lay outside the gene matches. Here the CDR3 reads CASSYVASGSYNIQYF. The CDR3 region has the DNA TGTGCCAGCAGTTACGTCGCTAGCGGGAGTTACAACATTCAGTACTTC.

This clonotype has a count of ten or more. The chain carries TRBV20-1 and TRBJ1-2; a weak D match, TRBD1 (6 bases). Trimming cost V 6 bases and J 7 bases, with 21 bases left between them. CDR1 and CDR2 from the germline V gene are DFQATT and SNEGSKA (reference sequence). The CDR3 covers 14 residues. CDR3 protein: CSARRGDKEIGYTF. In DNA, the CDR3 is TGCAGTGCCCGTCGGGGGGACAAAGAAATTGGCTACACCTTC.

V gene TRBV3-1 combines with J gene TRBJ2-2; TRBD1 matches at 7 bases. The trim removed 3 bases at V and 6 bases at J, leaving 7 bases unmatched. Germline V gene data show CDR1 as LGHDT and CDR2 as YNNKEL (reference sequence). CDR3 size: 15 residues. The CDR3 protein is CASSQNRGFAGELFF. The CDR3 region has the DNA TGTGCCAGCAGCCAGAACAGGGGATTTGCCGGGGAGCTGTTTTTT.

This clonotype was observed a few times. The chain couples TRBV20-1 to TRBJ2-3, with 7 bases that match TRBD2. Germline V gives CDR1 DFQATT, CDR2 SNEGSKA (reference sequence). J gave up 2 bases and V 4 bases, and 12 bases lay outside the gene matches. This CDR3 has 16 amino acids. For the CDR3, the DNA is TGCAGTGCTACCCCCCTCTCTAGCGGCAACACAGATACGCAGTATTTT. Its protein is CSATPLSSGNTDTQYF.

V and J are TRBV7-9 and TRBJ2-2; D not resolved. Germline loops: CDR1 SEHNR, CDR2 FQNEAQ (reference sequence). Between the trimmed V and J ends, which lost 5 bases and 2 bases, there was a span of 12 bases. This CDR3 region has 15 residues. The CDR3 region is CASSPFRKNTGELFF. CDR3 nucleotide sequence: TGTGCCAGCAGCCCCTTCAGGAAAAACACCGGGGAGCTGTTTTTT.

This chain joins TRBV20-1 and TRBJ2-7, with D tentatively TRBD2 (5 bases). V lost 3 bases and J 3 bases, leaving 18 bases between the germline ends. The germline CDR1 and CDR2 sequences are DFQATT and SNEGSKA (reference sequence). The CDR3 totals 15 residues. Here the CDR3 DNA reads TGCAGTGCTAGGGTTTTCCCGGGAAACCTCTACGAGCAGTACTTC. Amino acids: CSARVFPGNLYEQYF.

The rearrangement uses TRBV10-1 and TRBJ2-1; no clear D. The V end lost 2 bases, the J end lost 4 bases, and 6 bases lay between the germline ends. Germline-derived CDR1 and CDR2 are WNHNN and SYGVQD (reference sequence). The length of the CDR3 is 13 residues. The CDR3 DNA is TGCGCCAGCAGTGAGACCATATACAATGAGCAGTTCTTC. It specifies CASSETIYNEQFF.

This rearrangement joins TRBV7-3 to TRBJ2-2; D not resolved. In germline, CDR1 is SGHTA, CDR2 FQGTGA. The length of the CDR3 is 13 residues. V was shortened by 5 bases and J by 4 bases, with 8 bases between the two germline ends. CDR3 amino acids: CASSPQSTGELFF. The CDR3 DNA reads TGTGCCAGCAGCCCTCAAAGCACCGGGGAGCTGTTTTTT.

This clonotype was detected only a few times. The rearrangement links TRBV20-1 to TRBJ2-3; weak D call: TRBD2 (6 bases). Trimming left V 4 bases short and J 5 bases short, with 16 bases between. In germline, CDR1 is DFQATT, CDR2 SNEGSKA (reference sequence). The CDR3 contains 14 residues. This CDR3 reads CSAISGSKGDTQYF. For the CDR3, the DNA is TGCAGTGCTATCTCCGGGAGTAAGGGAGATACGCAGTATTTT.

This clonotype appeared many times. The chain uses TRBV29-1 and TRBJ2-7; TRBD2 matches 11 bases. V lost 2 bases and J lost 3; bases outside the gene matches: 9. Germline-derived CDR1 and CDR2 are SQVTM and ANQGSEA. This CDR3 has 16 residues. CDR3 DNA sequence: TGCAGCGTTGAAATCCCGAAGGGACTAGCGGTCTACGAGCAGTACTTC. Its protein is CSVEIPKGLAVYEQYF.

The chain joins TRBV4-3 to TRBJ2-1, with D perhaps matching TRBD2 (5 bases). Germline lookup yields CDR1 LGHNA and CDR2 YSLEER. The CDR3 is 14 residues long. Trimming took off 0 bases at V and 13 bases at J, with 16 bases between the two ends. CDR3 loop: CASSQDSSIPGQFF. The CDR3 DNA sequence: TGCGCCAGCAGCCAAGATTCTAGCATCCCGGGCCAGTTCTTC.

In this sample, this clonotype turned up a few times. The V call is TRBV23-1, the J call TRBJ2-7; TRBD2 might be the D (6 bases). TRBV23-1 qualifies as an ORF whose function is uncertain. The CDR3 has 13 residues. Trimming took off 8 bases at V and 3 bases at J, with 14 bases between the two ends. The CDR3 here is CASLPGADYEQYF. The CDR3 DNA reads TGCGCCAGCCTACCGGGAGCTGACTACGAGCAGTACTTC.

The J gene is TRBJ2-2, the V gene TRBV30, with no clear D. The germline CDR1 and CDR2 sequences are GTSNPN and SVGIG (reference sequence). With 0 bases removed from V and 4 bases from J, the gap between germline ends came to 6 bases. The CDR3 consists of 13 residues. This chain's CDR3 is CAWSVLPTGELFF. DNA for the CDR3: TGTGCCTGGAGTGTACTCCCCACCGGGGAGCTGTTTTTT.

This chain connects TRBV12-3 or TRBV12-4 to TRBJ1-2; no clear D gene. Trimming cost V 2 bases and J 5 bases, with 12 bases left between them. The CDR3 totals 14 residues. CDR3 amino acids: CASSLIGLAYGYTF. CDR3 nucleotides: TGTGCCAGCAGTTTAATAGGATTAGCATATGGCTACACCTTC.

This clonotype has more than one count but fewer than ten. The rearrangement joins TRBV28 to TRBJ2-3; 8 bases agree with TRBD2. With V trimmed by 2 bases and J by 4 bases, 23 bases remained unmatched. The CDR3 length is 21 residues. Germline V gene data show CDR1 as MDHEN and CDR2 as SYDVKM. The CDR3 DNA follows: TGTGCCAGCAGTTTACGACAGCCGGCCTCTAGCGGGCCAAGTGGAGCAGATACGCAGTATTTT. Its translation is CASSLRQPASSGPSGADTQYF.

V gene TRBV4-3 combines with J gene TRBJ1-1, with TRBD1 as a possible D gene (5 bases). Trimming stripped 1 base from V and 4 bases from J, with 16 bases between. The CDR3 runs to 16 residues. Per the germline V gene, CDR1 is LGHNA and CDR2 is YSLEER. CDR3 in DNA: TGCGCCAGCAGCCAAGGAGTAAGACTGGGGCCCACTGAAGCTTTCTTT. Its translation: CASSQGVRLGPTEAFF.

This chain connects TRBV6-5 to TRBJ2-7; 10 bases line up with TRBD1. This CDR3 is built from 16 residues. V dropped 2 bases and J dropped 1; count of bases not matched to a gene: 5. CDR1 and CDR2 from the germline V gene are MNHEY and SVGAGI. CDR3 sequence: CASSYIGQGGSYEQYF. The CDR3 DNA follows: TGTGCCAGCAGTTACATCGGACAGGGGGGATCCTACGAGCAGTACTTC.

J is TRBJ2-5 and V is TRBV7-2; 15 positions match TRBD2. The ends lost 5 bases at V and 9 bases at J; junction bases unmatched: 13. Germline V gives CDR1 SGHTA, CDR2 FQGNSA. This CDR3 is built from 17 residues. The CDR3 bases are TGTGCCAGCAGCCGCGGGACTAGCGGGAGGTATCGGGGGTCCCAGTACTTC. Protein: CASSRGTSGRYRGSQYF. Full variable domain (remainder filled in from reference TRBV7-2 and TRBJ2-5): GAGVSQSPSNKVTEKGKDVELRCDPISGHTALYWYRQSLGQGLEFLIYFQGNSAPDKSGLPSDRFSAERTGGSVSTLTIQRTQQEDSAVYLCASSRGTSGRYRGSQYFGPGTRLLVL.

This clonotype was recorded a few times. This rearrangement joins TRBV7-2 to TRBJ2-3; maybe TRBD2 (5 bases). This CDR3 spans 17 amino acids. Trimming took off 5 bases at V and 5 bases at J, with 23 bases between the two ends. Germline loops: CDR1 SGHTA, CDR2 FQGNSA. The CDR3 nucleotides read TGTGCCAGCAGCCGAAAAGAGGGAGCCTCGGCGGGAGATACGCAGTATTTT. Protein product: CASSRKEGASAGDTQYF.

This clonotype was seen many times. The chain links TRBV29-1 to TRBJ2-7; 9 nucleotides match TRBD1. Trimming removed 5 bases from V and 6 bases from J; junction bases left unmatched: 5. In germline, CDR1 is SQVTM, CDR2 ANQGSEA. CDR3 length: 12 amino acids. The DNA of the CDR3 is TGCAGCGTTTACGACAGGGGGTTCGAGCAGTACTTC. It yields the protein CSVYDRGFEQYF.

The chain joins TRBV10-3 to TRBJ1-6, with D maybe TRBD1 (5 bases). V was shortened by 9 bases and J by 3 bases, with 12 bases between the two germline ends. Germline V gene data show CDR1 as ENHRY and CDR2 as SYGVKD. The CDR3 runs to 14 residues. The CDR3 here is CAIQELLYNSPLHF. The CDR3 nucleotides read TGTGCCATACAGGAGCTACTCTATAATTCACCCCTCCACTTT.

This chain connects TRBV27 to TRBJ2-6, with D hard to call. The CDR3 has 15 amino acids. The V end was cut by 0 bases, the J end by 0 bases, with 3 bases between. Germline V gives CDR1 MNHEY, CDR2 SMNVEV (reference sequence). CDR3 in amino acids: CASSLSNSGANVLTF. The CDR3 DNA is TGTGCCAGCAGTTTATCCAACTCTGGGGCCAACGTCCTGACTTTC.